What follows are 8 T cell receptor beta chains derived from one specimen sequenced in a study of blood T cells in healthy people across ages. Through a sample-barcoded 5' primer and a J-beta primer mix, a second PCR was run for roughly 6 to 11 cycles. TCRdb processed the 5' RACE reads anew with MiXCR; each CDR3 protein has one entry. The data contain 1 million to 1.2 million distinct CDR3 sequences, about two fifths of them seen just once; the ten biggest clones take up around 14%. Specimen: blood. Every receptor here comes from a man younger than 30 in good health.

This chain joins TRBV20-1 and TRBJ1-5; D unclear. CDR3 length equals 13 residues. Trimming pared 0 bases from V and 7 bases from J, leaving 10 bases between. Germline CDR1 is DFQATT and CDR2 is SNEGSKA (reference sequence). CDR3 amino acids: CSARDRSVQPQHF. In DNA form, the CDR3 reads TGCAGTGCTAGAGATCGTAGCGTCCAGCCCCAGCATTTT.

This clonotype was detected only a few times. V gene TRBV10-3 combines with J gene TRBJ2-2; D ambiguous. The germline CDR1 and CDR2 sequences are ENHRY and SYGVKD. The CDR3 runs to 12 residues. V shed 3 bases and J shed 6 bases, with 5 bases lying between them. The CDR3 reads CAISDGSGELFF. The CDR3 bases are TGTGCCATCAGTGACGGGTCCGGGGAGCTGTTTTTT.

This clonotype was observed a handful of times. The rearrangement uses TRBV6-6 and TRBJ1-1; no reliable D call. The CDR3 is made up of 14 amino acids. V was trimmed by 6 bases and J by 7 bases, leaving 18 bases between them. Germline V lookup: CDR1 MNHNY, CDR2 SVGAGI (reference sequence). CDR3 loop: CASRLTPDLGEAFF. CDR3 bases: TGTGCCAGCAGACTTACCCCCGATCTCGGTGAAGCTTTCTTT.

The rearrangement links TRBV5-1 to TRBJ2-2, with 8 bases aligning to TRBD1. Germline-derived CDR1 and CDR2 are SGHRS and YFSETQ. This CDR3 has 15 residues. With V trimmed by 4 bases and J by 5 bases, 7 bases remained unmatched. DNA of the CDR3: TGCGCCAGCAGCCCCCAGGGGGCCGGAACCGGGGAGCTGTTTTTT. It yields the protein CASSPQGAGTGELFF.

This clonotype was found once. At one end the junction does not follow the germline gene, possibly because of a read error. The chain couples TRBV2 to TRBJ1-1, with D perhaps TRBD1 (6 bases). This CDR3 contains 13 residues. Looked up from germline, CDR1 is SNHLY and CDR2 is FYNNEI. CDR3 in amino acids: CTSSKGEGTEAFF. Written as DNA, the CDR3 is TGTACCAGCAGTAAGGGGGAGGGCACTGAGGCTTTCTTT.

This clonotype was observed at least ten times. The chain couples TRBV12-3 or TRBV12-4 to TRBJ2-7; unclear D gene. Trimming pared 1 base from V and 2 bases from J, leaving 6 bases between. The CDR3 runs 13 residues. The CDR3 DNA is TGTGCCAGCAGTTTAGGCAGAACCTACGAGCAGTACTTC. Encoded protein: CASSLGRTYEQYF.

Remarks on this clonotype: The junction departs from the called germline gene at one end, perhaps through a read error. The chain links TRBV11-2 to TRBJ2-1, with D unclear. This CDR3 is built from 17 residues. Germline CDR1 and CDR2: SGHAT and FQNNGV. The CDR3 loop reads CASSRDLGPNSYKEQFF. The CDR3 DNA reads TGTGCCAGCAGCCGCGACCTCGGCCCCAACTCCTACAAGGAGCAGTTCTTC.

V usage is TRBV9 and J usage is TRBJ2-1; 9 nucleotides agree with TRBD2. V shed 0 bases and J 9 bases; nucleotides not matched to a gene: 4. The CDR3 contains 14 residues. Germline V CDR1 and CDR2: SGDLS, YYNGEE. In DNA form, the CDR3 reads TGTGCCAGCAGCGTAGGACTAGCGGAGACTGAGCAGTTCTTC. Amino acids: CASSVGLAETEQFF.